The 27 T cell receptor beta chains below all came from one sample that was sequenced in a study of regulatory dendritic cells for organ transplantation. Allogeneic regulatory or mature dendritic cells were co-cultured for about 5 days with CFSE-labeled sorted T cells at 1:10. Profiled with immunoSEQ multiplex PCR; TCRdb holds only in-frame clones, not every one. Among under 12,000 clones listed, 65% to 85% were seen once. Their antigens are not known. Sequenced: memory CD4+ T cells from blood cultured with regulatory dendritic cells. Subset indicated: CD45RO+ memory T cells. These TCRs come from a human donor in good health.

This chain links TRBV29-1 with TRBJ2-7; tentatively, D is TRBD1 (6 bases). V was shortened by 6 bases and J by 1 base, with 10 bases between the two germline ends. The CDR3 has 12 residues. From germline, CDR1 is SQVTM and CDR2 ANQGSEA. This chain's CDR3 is CSVRQASYEQYF. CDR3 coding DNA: TGCAGCGTCCGACAGGCGTCCTACGAGCAGTACTTC.

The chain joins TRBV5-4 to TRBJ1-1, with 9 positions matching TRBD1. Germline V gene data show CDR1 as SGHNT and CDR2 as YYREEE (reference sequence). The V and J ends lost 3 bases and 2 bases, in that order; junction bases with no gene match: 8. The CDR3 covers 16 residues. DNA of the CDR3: TGTGCCAGCAGCTCCGGACAGGGGCCCGTCAACACTGAAGCTTTCTTT. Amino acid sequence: CASSSGQGPVNTEAFF.

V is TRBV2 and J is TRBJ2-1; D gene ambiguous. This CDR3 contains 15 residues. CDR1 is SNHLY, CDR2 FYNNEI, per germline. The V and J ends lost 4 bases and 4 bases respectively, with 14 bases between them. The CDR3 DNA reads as TGTGCCAGCAGTGTTGCGGCCGTTGTTTACAATGAGCAGTTCTTC. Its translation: CASSVAAVVYNEQFF.

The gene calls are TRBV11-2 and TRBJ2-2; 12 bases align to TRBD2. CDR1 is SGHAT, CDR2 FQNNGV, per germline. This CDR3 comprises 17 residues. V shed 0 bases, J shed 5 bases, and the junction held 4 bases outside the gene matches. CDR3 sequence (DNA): TGTGCCAGCAGCTTAGATCTAGCGGGGGGGAGAACCGGGGAGCTGTTTTTT. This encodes CASSLDLAGGRTGELFF.

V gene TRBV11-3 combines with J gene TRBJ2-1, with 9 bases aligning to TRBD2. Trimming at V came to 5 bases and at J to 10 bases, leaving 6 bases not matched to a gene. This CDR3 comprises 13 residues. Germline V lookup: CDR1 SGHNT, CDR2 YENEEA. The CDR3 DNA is TGTGCCAGCAGCCCATACCTAGCGGGAGAGCAGTTCTTC. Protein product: CASSPYLAGEQFF.

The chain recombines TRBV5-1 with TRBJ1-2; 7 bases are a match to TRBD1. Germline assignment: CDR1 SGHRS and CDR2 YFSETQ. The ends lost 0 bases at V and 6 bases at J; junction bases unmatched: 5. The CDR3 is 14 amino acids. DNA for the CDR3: TGCGCCAGCAGCTTGGCCAACAGGGGTGATGGCTACACCTTC. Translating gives CASSLANRGDGYTF.

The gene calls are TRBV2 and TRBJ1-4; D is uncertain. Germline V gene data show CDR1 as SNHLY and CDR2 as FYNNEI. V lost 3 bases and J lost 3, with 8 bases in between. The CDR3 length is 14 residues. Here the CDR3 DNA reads TGTGCCAGCAGTGACCCCACGGCTAATGAAAAACTGTTTTTT. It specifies CASSDPTANEKLFF.

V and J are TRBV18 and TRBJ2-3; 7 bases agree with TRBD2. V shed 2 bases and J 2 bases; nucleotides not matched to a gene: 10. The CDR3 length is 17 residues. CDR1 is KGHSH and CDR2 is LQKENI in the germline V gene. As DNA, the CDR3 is TGTGCCAGCTCACCAAGCAGCGGGGTGACCCTCACAGATACGCAGTATTTT. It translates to CASSPSSGVTLTDTQYF.

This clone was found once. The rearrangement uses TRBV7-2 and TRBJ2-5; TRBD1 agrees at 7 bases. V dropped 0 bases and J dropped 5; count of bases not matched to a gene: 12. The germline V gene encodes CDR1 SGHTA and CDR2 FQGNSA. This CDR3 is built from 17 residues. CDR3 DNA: TGTGCCAGCAGCTTAGCGGGCAGGGGGATGGTATGGGAGACCCAGTACTTC. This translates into CASSLAGRGMVWETQYF.

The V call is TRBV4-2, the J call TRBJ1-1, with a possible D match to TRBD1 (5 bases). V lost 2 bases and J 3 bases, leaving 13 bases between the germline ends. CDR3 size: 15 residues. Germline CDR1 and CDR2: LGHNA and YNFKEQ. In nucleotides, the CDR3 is TGTGCCAGCAGCCAAAACTTTGGGGGGGACACTGAAGCTTTCTTT. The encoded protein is CASSQNFGGDTEAFF.

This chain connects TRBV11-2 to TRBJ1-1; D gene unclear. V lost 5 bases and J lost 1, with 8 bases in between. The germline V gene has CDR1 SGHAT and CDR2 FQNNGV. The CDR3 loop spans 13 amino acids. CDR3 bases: TGTGCCAGCAGCCCGAGGGAGAACACTGAAGCTTTCTTT. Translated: CASSPRENTEAFF.

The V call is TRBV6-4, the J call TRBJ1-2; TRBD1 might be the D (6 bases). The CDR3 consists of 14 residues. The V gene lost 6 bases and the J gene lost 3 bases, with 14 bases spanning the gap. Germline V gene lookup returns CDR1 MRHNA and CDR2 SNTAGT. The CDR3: CASRRRQDDYGYTF. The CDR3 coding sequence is TGTGCCAGCAGAAGAAGACAGGACGACTATGGCTACACCTTC.

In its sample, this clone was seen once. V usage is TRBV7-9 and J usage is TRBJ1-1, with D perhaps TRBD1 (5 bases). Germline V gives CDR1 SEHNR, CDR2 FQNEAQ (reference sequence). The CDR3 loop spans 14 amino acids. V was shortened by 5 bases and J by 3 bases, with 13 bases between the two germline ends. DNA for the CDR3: TGTGCCAGCAGCCCACGGGGGACCGACACTGAAGCTTTCTTT. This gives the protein CASSPRGTDTEAFF. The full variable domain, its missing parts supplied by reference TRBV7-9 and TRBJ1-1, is DTGVSQNPRHKITKRGQNVTFRCDPISEHNRLYWYRQTLGQGPEFLTYFQNEAQLEKSRLLSDRFSAERPKGSFSTLEIQRTEQGDSAMYLCASSPRGTDTEAFFGQGTRLTVV.

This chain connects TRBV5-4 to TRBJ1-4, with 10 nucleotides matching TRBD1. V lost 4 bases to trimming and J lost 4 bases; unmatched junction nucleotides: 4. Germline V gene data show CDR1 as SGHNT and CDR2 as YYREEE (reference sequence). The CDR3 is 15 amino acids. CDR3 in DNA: TGTGCCAGCAGCGTCGACAGGGGGCTTAATGAAAAACTGTTTTTT. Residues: CASSVDRGLNEKLFF. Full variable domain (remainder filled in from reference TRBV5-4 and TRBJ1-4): ETGVTQSPTHLIKTRGQQVTLRCSSQSGHNTVSWYQQALGQGPQFIFQYYREEENGRGNFPPRFSGLQFPNYSSELNVNALELDDSALYLCASSVDRGLNEKLFFGSGTQLSVL.

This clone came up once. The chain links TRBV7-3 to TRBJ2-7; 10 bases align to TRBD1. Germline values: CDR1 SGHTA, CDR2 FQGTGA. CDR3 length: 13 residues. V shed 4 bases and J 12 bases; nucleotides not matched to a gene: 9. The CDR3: CASSSSGQGVMYF. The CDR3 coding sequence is TGTGCCAGCAGCTCTTCAGGACAGGGGGTGATGTACTTC.

The CDR3 loop is CASSQSGRLGREDTQYF. In DNA form, the CDR3 reads TGTGCCAGCAGCCAGTCGGGCCGACTAGGAAGGGAGGATACGCAGTATTTT. The chain recombines TRBV7-8 with TRBJ2-3; a possible D gene is TRBD2 (6 bases). V lost 5 bases, J lost 6 bases, and 24 bases lay in between. This CDR3 region has 17 residues. The V gene's germline CDR1 is SGHVS and CDR2 FQNEAQ.

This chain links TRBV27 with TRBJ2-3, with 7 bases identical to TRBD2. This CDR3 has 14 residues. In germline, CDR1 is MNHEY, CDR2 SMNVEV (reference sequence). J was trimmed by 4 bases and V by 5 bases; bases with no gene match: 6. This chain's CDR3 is CASSPLTSSDTQYF. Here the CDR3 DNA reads TGTGCCAGCAGTCCACTGACTAGCTCAGATACGCAGTATTTT.

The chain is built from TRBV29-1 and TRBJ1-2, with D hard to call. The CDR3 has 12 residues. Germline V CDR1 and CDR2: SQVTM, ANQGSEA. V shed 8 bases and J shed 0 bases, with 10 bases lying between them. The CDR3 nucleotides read TGCAGCACTTATGAGACTAACTATGGCTACACCTTC. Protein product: CSTYETNYGYTF.

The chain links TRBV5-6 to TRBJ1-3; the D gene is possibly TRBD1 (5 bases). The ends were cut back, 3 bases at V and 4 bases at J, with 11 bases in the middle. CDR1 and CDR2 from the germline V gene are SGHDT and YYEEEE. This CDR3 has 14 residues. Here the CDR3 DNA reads TGTGCCAGCAGCTCGATGACAGCCGGAAACACCATATATTTT. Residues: CASSSMTAGNTIYF.

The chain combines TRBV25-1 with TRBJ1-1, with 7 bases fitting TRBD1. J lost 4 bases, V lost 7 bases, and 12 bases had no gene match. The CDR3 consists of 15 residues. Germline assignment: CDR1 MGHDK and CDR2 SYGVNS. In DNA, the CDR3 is TGTGCCAGCAAGGGGGCAGGTCAAGGTTCCACTGAAGCTTTCTTT. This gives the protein CASKGAGQGSTEAFF.

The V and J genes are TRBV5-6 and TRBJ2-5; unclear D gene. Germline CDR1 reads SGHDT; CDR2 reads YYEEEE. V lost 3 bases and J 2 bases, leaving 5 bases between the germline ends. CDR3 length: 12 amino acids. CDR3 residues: CASSSQQETQYF. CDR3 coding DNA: TGTGCCAGCAGCTCACAGCAAGAGACCCAGTACTTC.

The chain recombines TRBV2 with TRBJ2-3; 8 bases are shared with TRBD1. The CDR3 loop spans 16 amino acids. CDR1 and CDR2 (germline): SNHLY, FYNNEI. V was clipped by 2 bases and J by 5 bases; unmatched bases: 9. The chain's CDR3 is CASSEKWGRGRDTQYF. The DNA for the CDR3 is TGTGCCAGCAGTGAAAAATGGGGCAGGGGGCGAGATACGCAGTATTTT.

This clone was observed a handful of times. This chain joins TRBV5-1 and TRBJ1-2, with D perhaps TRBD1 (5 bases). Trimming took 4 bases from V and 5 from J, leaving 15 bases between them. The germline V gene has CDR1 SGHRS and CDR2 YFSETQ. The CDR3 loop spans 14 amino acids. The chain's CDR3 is CASSPTQALYGYTF. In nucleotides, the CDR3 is TGCGCCAGCAGCCCCACACAGGCTCTTTATGGCTACACCTTC.

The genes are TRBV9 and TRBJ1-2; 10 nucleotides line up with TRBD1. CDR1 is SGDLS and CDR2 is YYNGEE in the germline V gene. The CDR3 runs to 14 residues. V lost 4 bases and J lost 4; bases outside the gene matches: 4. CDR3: CASSSRTGGYGYTF. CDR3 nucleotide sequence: TGTGCCAGCAGCTCCCGGACAGGGGGCTATGGCTACACCTTC.

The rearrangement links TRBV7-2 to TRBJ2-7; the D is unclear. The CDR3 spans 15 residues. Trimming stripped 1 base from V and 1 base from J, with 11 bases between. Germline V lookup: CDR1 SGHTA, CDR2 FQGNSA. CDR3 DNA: TGTGCCAGCAGCTTAGGGTCTAGTCCATCCTACGAGCAGTACTTC. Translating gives CASSLGSSPSYEQYF.

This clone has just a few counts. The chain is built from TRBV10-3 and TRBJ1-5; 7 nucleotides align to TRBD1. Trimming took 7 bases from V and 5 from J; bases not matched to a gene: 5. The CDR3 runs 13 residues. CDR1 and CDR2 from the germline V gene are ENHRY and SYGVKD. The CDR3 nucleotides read TGTGCCATCACGGACAGGTTCTATCAGCCCCAGCATTTT. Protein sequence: CAITDRFYQPQHF.

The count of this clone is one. The CDR3 nucleotides read TGTGCCACCAAAGACAGTCTCAACTCCTACGAGCAGTACTTC. As protein: CATKDSLNSYEQYF. The V and J genes are TRBV2 and TRBJ2-7; D perhaps matches TRBD1 (5 bases). Looked up from germline, CDR1 is SNHLY and CDR2 is FYNNEI. V was pared by 10 bases and J by 0 bases, with 16 bases between. The length of the CDR3 is 14 residues.